This T cell receptor beta chain was sequenced during a study of blood T cell repertoires in COVID-19 (TCRdb year 2020). About the study as a whole: Samples covering the acute and convalescent phases of COVID-19 were provided by collaborators in the United States, Italy and Spain. Where available, HLA class I and class II types were taken from metadata supplied by the sample provider and were not determined by assay-based typing. The prospective study material was composed of cDNA or gDNA derived from T cells, B-cell-depleted T cells, or PBMCs. Deeply sampled blood TCRbeta repertoires from subjects exposed to, actively infected with, or recovered from COVID-19 were included in the dataset. The repertoires were released in a freely available public database intended as a resource for research on the immune response to SARS-CoV-2. The sample metadata nearly always contained a de-identified subject ID, COVID-19 status, age in years and sex. Samples came from the ongoing ImmuneRACE study (first 160 participants) plus 1,254 subjects from 6 global collaborators.

TCRbeta CDR3 regions were amplified from genomic DNA using the immunoSEQ Assay, a bias-controlled multiplex PCR. Turning to the authors' computational methods: Nucleated cell counts per sample were estimated from amplification of reference gene primers within the assay. Sequence reads were collapsed and filtered to measure the absolute abundance of every unique TCRbeta CDR3 rearrangement. For each sample, productive Simpson clonality was calculated as the square root of Simpson's diversity index across productive rearrangements. This is the immuneACCESS table as TCRdb keeps it, with only in-frame sequences that have V and J called. A part of the clones is gone; compared with another copy, unresolved V genes explain less than half, and the rest is unexplained. V and J calls plus clone size are reproduced from that table; the DNA served to infer D and trimming. The sample includes approximately 50,000 clones, with about 82% observed a single time. Approximately 23% of the sample rests with the top ten.

Broad study findings and their caveats: The amount of clinical and demographic metadata varied by source and participant and was provided uncurated.

V is trimmed back by 6 bases and J by 5 bases, and the junction contains 5 bases that no gene match accounts for. In the germline V gene (reference sequence), CDR1 corresponds to MNHEY and CDR2 to SMNVEV. The CDR3 numbers 14 residues from cysteine through phenylalanine. Kept here is only the CDR3 DNA, which spans 42 bases and is read in frame from base 1. On this clone: Its antigen remains undetermined. No much larger clone is present one base from it, and per-base qualities are unavailable.

Collaborating institutions collected whole blood in K2EDTA tubes following their own protocols. For TCRbeta analysis, collaborator samples were shipped as frozen whole blood, as isolated PBMCs, or as DNA extracted from either sample type. The chain joins TRBV27 to TRBJ1-1, with 11 bases matching TRBD1. This sequence was found in an elderly woman with acute or convalescent COVID-19. The sequenced sample was peripheral blood. The DNA sequence is given as TGTGCCAGCAGCAAAGGGACAGGGGGGACTGAAGCTTTCTTT. This gives the protein CASSKGTGGTEAFF.